These 30 T cell receptor beta chains originate from one sample sequenced in a study of cytomegalovirus exposure and HLA in healthy donors. 13 Jbeta primers and 60 Vbeta primers were used for the PCR. Clones were sequenced by immunoSEQ multiplex PCR, and TCRdb holds only the in-frame ones, with some missing. Of 150,000 to 200,000 clones listed, about 80% are singletons. Sequenced sample: PBMCs. These receptors were collected from a woman aged 18-29 years in good health and CMV-seropositive.

This clone showed up just once. The V and J genes are TRBV7-9 and TRBJ1-3; the D gene is possibly TRBD1 (6 bases). V lost 2 bases to trimming and J lost 4 bases, with 9 bases between them. The CDR3 is made up of 14 amino acids. CDR1 and CDR2 from the germline V gene are SEHNR and FQNEAQ (reference sequence). Here the CDR3 reads CASSLITGGNTIYF. CDR3 in DNA: TGTGCCAGCAGCTTAATTACAGGGGGAAACACCATATATTTT.

This clone was counted between two and nine times. The V call is TRBV7-8, the J call TRBJ2-5, with 7 bases that match TRBD2. The CDR3 consists of 15 residues. The germline V gene encodes CDR1 SGHVS and CDR2 FQNEAQ. V lost 5 bases to trimming and J lost 2 bases; unmatched junction nucleotides: 8. The chain's CDR3 is CASSPRGDLQETQYF. The CDR3 DNA reads TGTGCCAGCAGCCCCCGGGGGGACCTACAAGAGACCCAGTACTTC.

The gene calls are TRBV7-9 and TRBJ1-5; 8 nucleotides agree with TRBD1. V shed 1 base, J shed 5 bases, and the junction held 10 bases outside the gene matches. The CDR3 is 17 residues long. Germline CDR1 is SEHNR and CDR2 is FQNEAQ (reference sequence). The CDR3 here is CASSLVSPGGMDQPQHF. CDR3 bases: TGTGCCAGCAGCTTAGTTTCGCCAGGGGGCATGGATCAGCCCCAGCATTTT.

The gene calls are TRBV7-9 and TRBJ1-4; the match to TRBD1 covers 7 bases. Germline CDR1 SEHNR, CDR2 FQNEAQ (reference sequence). The CDR3 totals 15 residues. V lost 5 bases, J lost 5 bases, and 8 bases stayed unmatched. CDR3 residues: CASSRGTVQNEKLFF. The CDR3 region has the DNA TGTGCCAGCAGCCGCGGGACAGTTCAGAATGAAAAACTGTTTTTT.

The CDR3 sequence: CASSTRTGRHEQFF. CDR3 coding DNA: TGTGCCAGCAGCACCCGGACAGGCAGGCATGAGCAGTTCTTC. The chain joins TRBV28 to TRBJ2-1; the match to TRBD1 covers 7 bases. Germline CDR1 reads MDHEN; CDR2 reads SYDVKM. J was trimmed by 8 bases and V by 6 bases; bases with no gene match: 10. CDR3 length: 14 residues.

The rearrangement joins TRBV6-5 to TRBJ2-1, with D maybe TRBD2 (6 bases). The CDR3 totals 12 residues. Trimming removed 4 bases at V and 14 bases at J, with 15 bases between. Germline V lookup: CDR1 MNHEY, CDR2 SVGAGI. DNA for the CDR3: TGTGCCAGCAGTTCAAGGACCGGGGAGGAGTTCTTC. Amino acid sequence: CASSSRTGEEFF.

The chain uses TRBV28 and TRBJ1-5; D is ambiguous. With 5 bases removed from V and 1 base from J, the gap between germline ends came to 12 bases. The CDR3 covers 15 residues. Germline V CDR1 and CDR2: MDHEN, SYDVKM. CDR3 residues: CASSLTLGSNQPQHF. CDR3 nucleotides: TGTGCCAGCAGTCTTACGTTGGGCAGCAATCAGCCCCAGCATTTT.

This clone appeared a single time. The chain combines TRBV27 with TRBJ1-2; possible D gene TRBD1, 5 bases. Germline V gene data show CDR1 as MNHEY and CDR2 as SMNVEV (reference sequence). V was pared by 2 bases and J by 2 bases, with 15 bases between. The CDR3 has 16 amino acids. This CDR3 is CASSLAGGSGNYGYTF. The CDR3 DNA reads TGTGCCAGCAGTTTAGCCGGGGGGAGCGGGAACTATGGCTACACCTTC.

The chain has TRBV5-1 and TRBJ2-3, with 7 bases that match TRBD1. This CDR3 contains 13 residues. V lost 2 bases, J lost 5 bases, and 2 bases stayed unmatched. Per germline, CDR1 SGHRS and CDR2 YFSETQ. CDR3 amino acids: CASSLTGEDTQYF. In DNA, the CDR3 is TGCGCCAGCAGCTTAACAGGGGAAGATACGCAGTATTTT. The full variable domain, its missing parts supplied by reference TRBV5-1 and TRBJ2-3, is KAGVTQTPRYLIKTRGQQVTLSCSPISGHRSVSWYQQTPGQGLQFLFEYFSETQRNKGNFPGRFSGRQFSNSRSEMNVSTLELGDSALYLCASSLTGEDTQYFGPGTRLTVL.

The chain uses TRBV27 and TRBJ2-3; a possible D gene is TRBD1 (6 bases). Germline V gives CDR1 MNHEY, CDR2 SMNVEV (reference sequence). This CDR3 region has 13 residues. V was pared by 7 bases and J by 3 bases, with 11 bases between. CDR3 DNA: TGTGCCAGCACCAGTAGGGGGACAGATACGCAGTATTTT. Translating gives CASTSRGTDTQYF.

The rearrangement joins TRBV11-3 to TRBJ2-5; 13 bases map to TRBD2. The CDR3 runs 16 residues. V was clipped by 5 bases and J by 2 bases; unmatched bases: 5. CDR1 and CDR2 (germline): SGHNT, YENEEA. The CDR3 DNA is TGTGCCAGCAGCCTGGGGACTAGCGGGGAACAAGAGACCCAGTACTTC. It specifies CASSLGTSGEQETQYF.

The chain is built from TRBV4-1 and TRBJ2-5; D possibly corresponds to TRBD1 (7 bases). The DNA end lines up better with TRBJ2-7; the J call may be wrong. The CDR3 covers 16 residues. Germline V gene lookup returns CDR1 MGHRA and CDR2 YSYEKL. CDR3: CASSHPPVTGRYEQYF. CDR3 coding DNA: TGCGCCAGCAGTCACCCGCCCGTGACAGGGAGGTACGAGCAGTACTTC.

The sample holds a few counts of this clone. The chain combines TRBV30 with TRBJ2-5; perhaps TRBD1 as D (6 bases). The DNA end is a closer match to TRBJ2-7, so the J assignment may be wrong. Germline assignment: CDR1 GTSNPN and CDR2 SVGIG (reference sequence). The CDR3 contains 14 residues. CDR3 coding DNA: TGTGCCTGGAGTCCAGGGGCAGGGTCCTACGAGCAGTACTTC. Translating it yields CAWSPGAGSYEQYF.

This chain uses TRBV5-6 with TRBJ2-5; possible D gene TRBD1, 5 bases. This CDR3 is built from 14 residues. Germline CDR1 is SGHDT and CDR2 is YYEEEE. Trimming shortened V by 2 bases and J by 0 bases, and 8 bases separated the two germline ends. CDR3 in amino acids: CASSLRGYQETQYF. The CDR3 DNA follows: TGTGCCAGCAGCTTAAGGGGCTACCAAGAGACCCAGTACTTC. Complete variable domain (other parts from reference TRBV5-6 and TRBJ2-5): DAGVTQSPTHLIKTRGQQVTLRCSPKSGHDTVSWYQQALGQGPQFIFQYYEEEERQRGNFPDRFSGHQFPNYSSELNVNALLLGDSALYLCASSLRGYQETQYFGPGTRLLVL.

The count of this clone is one. The chain is built from TRBV9 and TRBJ2-1; 7 bases map to TRBD1. V was clipped by 0 bases and J by 5 bases; unmatched bases: 2. Germline assignment: CDR1 SGDLS and CDR2 YYNGEE. This CDR3 region has 14 residues. The CDR3 DNA is TGTGCCAGCAGCGTAGTAGGGACAGACAATGAGCAGTTCTTC. It is translated as CASSVVGTDNEQFF.

This clone was counted only a few times. The junction shows a germline mismatch at one end, possibly a read error. The chain is built from TRBV7-9 and TRBJ1-2; D is uncertain. The CDR3 extends over 12 amino acids. The germline gives CDR1 SEHNR, CDR2 FQNEAQ (reference sequence). The CDR3, as DNA: TGTTCCAGCAGCCCAGGTCCCTATGGCTACACCTTC. Protein: CSSSPGPYGYTF. Using reference TRBV7-9 and TRBJ1-2 for the parts outside the CDR3, the full variable domain is DTGVSQNPRHKITKRGQNVTFRCDPISEHNRLYWYRQTLGQGPEFLTYFQNEAQLEKSRLLSDRFSAERPKGSFSTLEIQRTEQGDSAMYLCSSSPGPYGYTFGSGTRLTVV.

The DNA for the CDR3 is TGTGCCAGCAGCTTTCTAGCGGGGGTTTCTGGGGCCAACGTCCTGACTTTC. Protein sequence: CASSFLAGVSGANVLTF. This chain joins TRBV7-2 and TRBJ2-6; TRBD2 matches 10 bases. Germline trimming cut 3 bases from V and 1 base from J; bases unmatched to any gene: 3. The CDR3 extends over 17 amino acids. Germline CDR1 SGHTA, CDR2 FQGNSA.

This chain links TRBV7-9 with TRBJ1-3; TRBD1 is a possible D gene (6 bases). V was trimmed by 7 bases and J by 3 bases, leaving 13 bases between them. The length of the CDR3 is 14 residues. Germline-derived CDR1 and CDR2 are SEHNR and FQNEAQ (reference sequence). The CDR3 reads CASTPTGFGNTIYF. CDR3 in DNA: TGTGCCAGCACCCCAACAGGGTTTGGAAACACCATATATTTT.

The chain employs TRBV11-3 and TRBJ2-3, with D perhaps TRBD1 (5 bases). Per germline, CDR1 SGHNT and CDR2 YENEEA. CDR3 length: 15 residues. The V and J ends lost 7 bases and 4 bases respectively, with 18 bases between them. The CDR3 region has the DNA TGTGCCAGCACCACCGGCGGTAGGGGCGCAGATACGCAGTATTTT. It yields the protein CASTTGGRGADTQYF.

The genes are TRBV7-9 and TRBJ1-1; possibly TRBD1 for D (6 bases). The CDR3 has 17 residues. The germline CDR1 and CDR2 sequences are SEHNR and FQNEAQ (reference sequence). Trimming took off 3 bases at V and 6 bases at J, with 23 bases between the two ends. CDR3 region: CASSFSSIQGDGAEAFF. The CDR3 DNA reads as TGTGCCAGCAGCTTTAGTTCTATACAGGGAGACGGGGCTGAAGCTTTCTTT. The entire variable domain, with the rest obtained from reference TRBV7-9 and TRBJ1-1, is as follows: DTGVSQNPRHKITKRGQNVTFRCDPISEHNRLYWYRQTLGQGPEFLTYFQNEAQLEKSRLLSDRFSAERPKGSFSTLEIQRTEQGDSAMYLCASSFSSIQGDGAEAFFGQGTRLTVV.

The CDR3, as DNA: TGCAGCACGAGAACAGGGGGAACCTACAATGAGCAGTTCTTC. It yields the protein CSTRTGGTYNEQFF. The chain has TRBV29-1 and TRBJ2-1; TRBD1 aligns across 8 bases. V was clipped by 8 bases and J by 2 bases; unmatched bases: 8. Looked up from germline, CDR1 is SQVTM and CDR2 is ANQGSEA. The CDR3 is made up of 14 amino acids.

This rearrangement joins TRBV20-1 to TRBJ1-1; D unclear. The CDR3 spans 11 residues. V was shortened by 6 bases and J by 7 bases, with 12 bases between the two germline ends. The germline gives CDR1 DFQATT, CDR2 SNEGSKA (reference sequence). The CDR3 here is CSAMTHNEAFF. The CDR3 DNA is TGCAGTGCCATGACACATAATGAAGCTTTCTTT.

This clone turned up a few times. Other DNA variants within this sample encode the same CDR3. The V and J genes are TRBV5-1 and TRBJ2-7; 8 nucleotides align to TRBD2. CDR3 length: 19 amino acids. Germline CDR1 reads SGHRS; CDR2 reads YFSETQ. Germline trimming cut 0 bases from V and 3 bases from J; bases unmatched to any gene: 17. CDR3 in amino acids: CASSLGTVPGLGSDYEQYF. CDR3 sequence (DNA): TGCGCCAGCAGCTTGGGGACGGTACCGGGACTAGGGTCGGACTACGAGCAGTACTTC.

The V and J genes are TRBV27 and TRBJ1-2, with D perhaps TRBD1 (5 bases). CDR3 size: 13 residues. Trimming cost V 0 bases and J 7 bases, with 9 bases left between them. The germline V gene has CDR1 MNHEY and CDR2 SMNVEV (reference sequence). As DNA, the CDR3 is TGTGCCAGCAGTTTATCGTTCCAGGGTGGCTACACCTTC. Translated: CASSLSFQGGYTF.

This sequence joins TRBV9 and TRBJ2-5; 8 bases match TRBD2. V lost 4 bases and J lost 4; bases outside the gene matches: 6. CDR3 length equals 14 residues. The germline V gene encodes CDR1 SGDLS and CDR2 YYNGEE. CDR3 sequence (DNA): TGTGCCAGCAGCACAGAGGGGACTAGAGAGACCCAGTACTTC. This translates into CASSTEGTRETQYF.

This sequence joins TRBV18 and TRBJ1-5, with a possible D match to TRBD1 (6 bases). The CDR3 consists of 14 residues. Germline CDR1 reads KGHSH; CDR2 reads LQKENI. V shed 6 bases and J shed 1 base, with 10 bases lying between them. CDR3 amino acids: CASSGQPSNQPQHF. The CDR3 nucleotides are TGTGCCAGCTCGGGACAACCGAGCAATCAGCCCCAGCATTTT.

V usage is TRBV6-1 and J usage is TRBJ1-6; D is ambiguous. Trimming cost V 0 bases and J 1 base, with 7 bases left between them. The CDR3 extends over 16 amino acids. CDR1 is MNHNS, CDR2 SASEGT, per germline. The CDR3 region is CASSEARVSYNSPLHF. CDR3 DNA sequence: TGTGCCAGCAGTGAAGCGAGGGTATCCTATAATTCACCCCTCCACTTT.

This clone was detected only a few times. The chain is built from TRBV28 and TRBJ2-2; unclear D gene. CDR1 is MDHEN, CDR2 SYDVKM, per germline. This CDR3 is built from 16 residues. V lost 2 bases and J 3 bases, leaving 13 bases between the germline ends. The CDR3 DNA follows: TGTGCCAGCAGTTTAAGATTGGGCGCCGACACCGGGGAGCTGTTTTTT. Residues: CASSLRLGADTGELFF.

The rearrangement links TRBV7-9 to TRBJ2-3; D is possibly TRBD2 (7 bases). The CDR3 loop spans 16 amino acids. V lost 3 bases and J 0 bases, leaving 13 bases between the germline ends. CDR1 SEHNR and CDR2 FQNEAQ come from the germline V gene (reference sequence). The CDR3 reads CASSFWGGDSTDTQYF. CDR3 sequence (DNA): TGTGCCAGCAGCTTTTGGGGGGGCGATAGCACAGATACGCAGTATTTT.

The chain joins TRBV6-5 to TRBJ1-2, with 8 bases matching TRBD1. The CDR3 has 16 amino acids. V was pared by 2 bases and J by 2 bases, with 7 bases of the junction left unmatched. Germline V gives CDR1 MNHEY, CDR2 SVGAGI. CDR3 sequence: CASSYPVQGGNYGYTF. CDR3 nucleotide sequence: TGTGCCAGCAGTTACCCGGTACAGGGGGGCAACTATGGCTACACCTTC.